This entry is about one TCR beta chain. Its specific antigen is unknown. Base qualities are not provided; no much larger clone lies one nucleotide away. The library came from the immunoSEQ multiplex PCR assay. For the multiplex PCR, a mixture combining 60 forward primers for TCR Vbeta segments and 13 reverse primers for TCR Jbeta segments was used. The CDR3 region of rearranged TCR beta genes was amplified from genomic DNA with a multiplex PCR assay. Amplified TCR beta libraries were sequenced as 87-base-pair reads on the Illumina HiSeq System. Regarding the original processing steps: Across the 500 to 850 repertoires, a later analysis counted some 80 million unique TCR beta chains, roughly 11 million of which were shared by at least two donors. Raw reads were error-corrected and collapsed into unique sequences with a nearest-neighbor algorithm that merged closely related sequences to remove PCR and sequencing errors. CDR3 sequences were aligned to IMGT reference sequences to assign V, D and J gene segments. For a sequence to be retained, a match of at least six nucleotides was required to both a V gene segment and a J gene segment. A rearrangement counted as productive if the CDR3 had no stop codons and remained in frame with V and J, and every other rearrangement counted as non-productive. CDR3 was defined according to IMGT convention as the region running from the second conserved V-encoded cysteine to the conserved J-encoded phenylalanine. The earlier analysis of 500 to 600 of the donors excluded sequences that lacked an unambiguous match to a single V gene segment. In an earlier analysis of approximately 590 of the donors, V segments were called functional above 56.7% productive rearrangements and were called segregating when the between-donor standard deviation exceeded 5%. A statistical classification framework was developed to diagnose cytomegalovirus status using the catalog of TCR beta chain sequences. In a later analysis, TCR nucleotide sequences were compared against IMGT/GENE-DB human TR gene sequences so that V and J genes could be assigned. In a later analysis, CDR3 sequences and most-parsimonious VDJ recombination scenarios were assigned using the TCRdist pipeline. In a later analysis, each TCR beta chain was defined by its CDR3 amino acid sequence together with its V-gene family, and reads lacking a unique V-gene family were excluded. To address suspected cross-contamination and a sequencing artifact, a later analysis removed around 590 highly shared, low-generation-probability nucleotide sequences. In a later analysis, a clonal expansion index was calculated for each public chain from normalized within-repertoire ranks of inferred template counts. A later analysis computed generation probabilities with a VDJ recombination model fitted to out-of-frame rearrangements, and checked the results against IGoR. In a later analysis, TCR-TCR, TCR-HLA and TCR-CMV co-occurrence was scored with hypergeometric tests, and a repertoire-size bias correction was applied to TCR pairs. To estimate false discovery rates, a later analysis permuted the HLA or CMV assignments 20 times. A later analysis grouped co-occurring TCRs with DBSCAN, adding TCRdist sequence similarity when clustering within HLA-allele-positive subsets. Repertoires with fewer than 30,000 or more than 120,000 public chains, plus five repertoires with anomalous nucleotide sharing, were excluded from co-occurrence clustering. TCRdb carries this immuneACCESS record with in-frame sequences only. Its versions omit some clonotypes, under half of them owing to an unresolved V gene in the studies checked, with the rest unexplained. That table is the source of V, J and clone size, and D and trimming were worked out from the DNA. The sample contains about 140,000 clones, over 70% of them found a single time. Roughly 4.8% of the sample rests with the top ten.

This sample stems from a study of cytomegalovirus exposure and HLA in healthy donors (TCRdb year 2017). Background on the whole study: In an earlier analysis of under 600 of the donors, 250 to 350 Gb of sequence data and 90 million to 120 million unique TCR beta sequences from about 180 million T cells were reported. An early release covering approximately 600 HLA-typed donors comprised 300 to 350 gigabases of sequencing data and tens of millions of unique TCR sequences. Among the approximately 400 genotyped donors, under 90% belonged to the genetic ancestry cluster associated with self-reported Caucasian donors. The study aimed to test whether signatures of past pathogen exposure could be identified by cataloging public T cell receptors. Using immunosequencing, the study profiled T cell repertoires from 666 subjects and related those repertoires to cytomegalovirus serostatus. Besides the first cohort of roughly 640 subjects, a separate validation cohort made up of some 110 different subjects was used. The study combined high-throughput TCR immunosequencing, statistical association of individual TCRs with disease status, and machine learning to predict cytomegalovirus infection status. A later analysis re-analyzed previously published TCR beta repertoires from 650 to 800 donors and added high-resolution HLA genotyping to study TCR occurrence patterns. Rather than drawing on any new phenotypic data, the later analysis identified candidate immune exposures from TCR beta sequences and the way those sequences occurred across donors. To decide whether each TCR beta V gene segment behaved as functional or pseudogenic, an earlier analysis of some 600 of the donors relied on high-throughput TCR beta sequencing. Alongside the repertoire data, information on donor age, sex, ethnicity and CMV serostatus was compiled. A later genetic analysis used genome-wide SNP genotypes for 398 of the 666 donors, treating that subset as a discovery cohort. All discovery cohort repertoires had been generated using a single sequencing platform. Both class I and class II loci were covered by HLA typing, at four-digit resolution. The number of typed donors differed by locus: about 629-630 for A, B, C, DRB1 and DQB1; 522 for DQA1; approximately 600 for DPA1; and 450 to 480 for DPB1. A few DR-DQ haplotypes were treated as single units for association and clustering because of strong linkage in the cohort. On average, about 240,000 unique TCR beta nucleotide sequences were sequenced per donor among a few hundred genotyped donors of the cohort, with roughly 19% of those sequences being non-productive. Broad study findings and their caveats: In a later analysis, the rate of TCR association differed among HLA loci, with DRB1 alleles having the most associated TCRs and HLA-C alleles having the fewest. V-gene and J-gene trimming of TCR beta chains was associated with a missense DCLRE1C variant in a later genetic analysis, and the association was replicated in an independent cohort. A cluster of highly shared sequence variants was judged likely to be a technical artifact of the sequencing pipeline. In vitro tests confirmed that three of the cytomegalovirus-associated TCR beta chains recognize cytomegalovirus antigens. Most TCR sequences were seen in very few donors, while some public TCRs were found in many individuals. Only TCR beta chains were sequenced in this cohort, and the absence of alpha or paired-chain data limited detectable features. It was suggested by the authors that the approach could potentially be generalized to other disease states and immunological phenotypes. Seventeen rarely observed V segments, including chromosome 9 orphons, were excluded from the earlier analysis of approximately 500 of the donors because counts were too low. Because HLA typing was unavailable for some donors at each locus, only the typed subset was used in association tests. Correlated functional status among segregating V segments might be attributable to linkage disequilibrium, but an unknown experimental factor could not be ruled out. The study listed 150 to 200 TCR beta chains as associated with cytomegalovirus. A later analysis reported that several top co-occurrence clusters appeared linked to parvovirus B19, influenza, CMV and Epstein-Barr virus. Roughly uniform sequencing depth across donors was assumed in presence/absence analyses, although this assumption may not hold. A later genetic analysis reported fewer N-insertions in productive TCRs among donors in an Asian-associated ancestry cluster than the roughly 720-donor mean. A further reported finding was that TCR beta sequences accurately predicted the HLA-A and HLA-B alleles for most subjects in the first cohort. For the cohort, immune exposure information was limited to CMV serostatus. The classifier was reported to diagnose cytomegalovirus status with high specificity and sensitivity in both the original and validation cohorts. Some IMGT-functional V segments, including TRBV6-2 and TRBV6-3, could not be told apart with the 87-base-pair reads, so those segments were excluded. A later analysis found that most CMV-associated TCR beta chains appeared HLA-restricted, with HLA associations seemingly driven largely by CMV exposure. A later analysis found that HLA-associated TCR beta chains were more clonally expanded and had lower generation probabilities than equally common non-associated chains. Broadly in line with IMGT annotations, most TCR beta V segments showed up in productive rearrangements about 87% or about 30% of the time in an earlier analysis of 450 to 600 of the donors. When HLA alleles, especially DR and DQ, strongly co-occurred, TCR associations were difficult to assign to individual alleles. Specific HLA alleles were associated with 15,000 to 20,000 TCR beta sequences at a false discovery rate of 0.05 in a later analysis.

According to the germline V gene (reference sequence), CDR1 reads MNHEY and CDR2 reads SMNVEV. The CDR3 covers 15 residues, taking in both the cysteine and the phenylalanine. This entry keeps only the CDR3 DNA: 45 bases, framed from base 1. Trimming takes 4 bases from V and 5 bases from J, and the germline ends sit 17 bases apart. In total, fewer than 750 healthy bone marrow donors made up the cohort. At the time of sampling, every cohort member was nominally healthy, though immune exposures that went unrecorded were likely present. The donor was CMV seronegative and was included in the group of about 400 seronegative cohort members. Each donor provided a peripheral blood sample, and peripheral blood mononuclear cells were used for TCR beta sequencing. The Qiagen DNeasy Blood Extraction Kit was used to extract genomic DNA from the blood cell samples.

The specimen sequenced was PBMCs. The sequence came from a man aged 35-49 years in good health and CMV-seronegative. In this chain, TRBV27 is recombined with TRBJ1-2; no confident D gene assignment can be made. The CDR3 sequence is CASSSIGPSGYGYTF. Read as DNA, the sequence is TGTGCCAGCAGTTCAATTGGTCCTAGCGGGTATGGCTACACCTTC.